The TCR beta chain under discussion was sequenced for a study of T cell changes during pregnancy in multiple sclerosis (dated by TCRdb to about 2019). Broadly, across the study: In women with multiple sclerosis, the researchers looked at how the T cell repertoire shifted as pregnancy progressed.

A remark on this clone: What this receptor recognizes is not known. There are no base qualities to consult, and no much larger clone falls within one base.

V is clipped by 3 bases and J by 3 bases, and the sequence between their germline boundaries is 6 bases long. Sequences MNHEY (CDR1) and SMNVEV (CDR2) are obtained from the germline V gene (reference sequence). From the cysteine through the phenylalanine, the CDR3 covers 13 amino acids. Kept here is only the CDR3 DNA, which spans 39 bases and is read in frame from base 1. Receptor libraries were prepared by the immunoSEQ multiplex PCR assay. TCRdb re-hosts the immuneACCESS table, in-frame sequences only. Its copies lack some clones; in the studies checked, an unresolved V gene accounts for under half of them, and the cause for the rest is not known. The sample yields about 87,000 clones; 85% to 95% were counted once. The top ten clones comprise less than 1.5% of the sample.

Here the chain combines TRBV27 and TRBJ2-1; tentative D gene TRBD2, with 5 bases matching. This sequence originates from a female donor in good health, enrolled as a control in a pregnancy study. The sample was peripheral blood, taken in the third trimester of pregnancy. The sequence in DNA is TGTGCCAGCAGTTTTAGCGACTACAATGAGCAGTTCTTC. Its product reads: CASSFSDYNEQFF.